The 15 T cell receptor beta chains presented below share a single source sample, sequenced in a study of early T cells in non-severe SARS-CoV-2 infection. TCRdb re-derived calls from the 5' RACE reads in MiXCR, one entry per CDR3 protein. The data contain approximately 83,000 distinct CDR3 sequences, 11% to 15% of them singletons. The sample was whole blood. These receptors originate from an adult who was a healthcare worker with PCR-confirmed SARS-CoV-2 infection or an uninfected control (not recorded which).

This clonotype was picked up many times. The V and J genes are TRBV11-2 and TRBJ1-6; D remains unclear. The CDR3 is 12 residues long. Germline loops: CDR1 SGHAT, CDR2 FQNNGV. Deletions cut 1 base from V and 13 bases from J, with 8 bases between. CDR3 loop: CASSLGRAPLHF. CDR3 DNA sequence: TGTGCCAGCAGCTTAGGAAGGGCGCCCCTCCACTTT. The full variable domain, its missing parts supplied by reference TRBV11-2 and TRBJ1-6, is EAGVAQSPRYKIIEKRQSVAFWCNPISGHATLYWYQQILGQGPKLLIQFQNNGVVDDSQLPKDRFSAERLKGVDSTLKIQPAKLEDSAVYLCASSLGRAPLHFGNGTRLTVT.

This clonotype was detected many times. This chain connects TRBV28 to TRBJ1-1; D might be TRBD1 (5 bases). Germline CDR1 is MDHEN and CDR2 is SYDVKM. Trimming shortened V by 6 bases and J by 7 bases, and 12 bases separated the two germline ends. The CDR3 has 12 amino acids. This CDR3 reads CASRPGPGEAFF. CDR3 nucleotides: TGTGCCAGCAGGCCGGGGCCGGGTGAAGCTTTCTTT.

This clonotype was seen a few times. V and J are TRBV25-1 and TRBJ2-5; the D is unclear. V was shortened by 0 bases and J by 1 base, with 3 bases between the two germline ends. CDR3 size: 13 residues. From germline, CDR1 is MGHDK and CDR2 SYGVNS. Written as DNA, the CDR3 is TGTGCCAGCAGTGAATATTCCCAAGAGACCCAGTACTTC. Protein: CASSEYSQETQYF.

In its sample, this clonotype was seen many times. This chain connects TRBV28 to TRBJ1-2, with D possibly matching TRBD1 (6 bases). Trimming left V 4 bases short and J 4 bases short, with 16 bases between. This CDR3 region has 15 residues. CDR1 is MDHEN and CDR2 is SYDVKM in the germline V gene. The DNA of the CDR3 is TGTGCCAGCAGTTCCTCATTCCTGACAGGCTATGGCTACACCTTC. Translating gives CASSSSFLTGYGYTF.

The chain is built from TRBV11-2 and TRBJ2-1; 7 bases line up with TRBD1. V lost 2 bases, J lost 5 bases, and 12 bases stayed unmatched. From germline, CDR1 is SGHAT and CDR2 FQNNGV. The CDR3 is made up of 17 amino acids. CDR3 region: CASSLRRDSLSHNEQFF. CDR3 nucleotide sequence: TGTGCCAGCAGCTTACGCCGGGACAGCCTCTCTCACAATGAGCAGTTCTTC.

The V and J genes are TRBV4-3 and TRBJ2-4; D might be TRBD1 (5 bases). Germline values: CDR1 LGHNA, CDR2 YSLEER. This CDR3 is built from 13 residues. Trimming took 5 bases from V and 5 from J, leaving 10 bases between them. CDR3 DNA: TGCGCCAGCAGCTCCGTGACAGAAAACATTCAGTACTTC. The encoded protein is CASSSVTENIQYF.

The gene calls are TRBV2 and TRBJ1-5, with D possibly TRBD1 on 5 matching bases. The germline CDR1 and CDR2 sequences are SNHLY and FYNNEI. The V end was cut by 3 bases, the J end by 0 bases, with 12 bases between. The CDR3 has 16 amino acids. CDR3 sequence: CASSEMRGPSNQPQHF. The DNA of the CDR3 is TGTGCCAGCAGTGAGATGCGGGGACCTAGCAATCAGCCCCAGCATTTT.

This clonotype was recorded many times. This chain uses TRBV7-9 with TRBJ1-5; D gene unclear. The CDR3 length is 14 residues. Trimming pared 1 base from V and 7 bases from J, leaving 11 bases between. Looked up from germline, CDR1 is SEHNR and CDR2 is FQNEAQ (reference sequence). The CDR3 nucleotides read TGTGCCAGCAGCTTAGAGGGTATAGGACAGCCCCAGCATTTT. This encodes CASSLEGIGQPQHF.

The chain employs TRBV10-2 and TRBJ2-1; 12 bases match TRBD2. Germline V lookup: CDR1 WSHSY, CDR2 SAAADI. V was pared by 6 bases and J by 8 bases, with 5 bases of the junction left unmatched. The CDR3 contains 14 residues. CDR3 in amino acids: CASRLAGGPHEQFF. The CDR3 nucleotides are TGCGCCAGCAGGCTAGCGGGGGGGCCCCATGAGCAGTTCTTC.

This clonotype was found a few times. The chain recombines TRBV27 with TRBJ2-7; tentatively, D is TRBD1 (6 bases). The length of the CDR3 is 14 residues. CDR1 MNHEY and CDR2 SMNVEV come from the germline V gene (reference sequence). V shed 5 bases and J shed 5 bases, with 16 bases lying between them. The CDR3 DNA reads TGTGCCAGCAGTAACACAGGGAGTTTCAACGAGCAGTACTTC. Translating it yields CASSNTGSFNEQYF.

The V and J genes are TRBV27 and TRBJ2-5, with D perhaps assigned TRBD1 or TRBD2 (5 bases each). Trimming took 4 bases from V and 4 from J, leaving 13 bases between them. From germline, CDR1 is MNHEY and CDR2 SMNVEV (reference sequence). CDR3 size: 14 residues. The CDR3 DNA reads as TGTGCCAGCAGTTCCACCTGGGACGTAGAGACCCAGTACTTC. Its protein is CASSSTWDVETQYF.

Here the CDR3 reads CLVRVATEAFF. The CDR3, as DNA: TGCCTTGTGAGGGTTGCCACTGAAGCTTTCTTT. V and J are TRBV29-1 and TRBJ1-1; D ambiguous. Germline CDR1 reads SQVTM; CDR2 reads ANQGSEA. This CDR3 is built from 11 residues.

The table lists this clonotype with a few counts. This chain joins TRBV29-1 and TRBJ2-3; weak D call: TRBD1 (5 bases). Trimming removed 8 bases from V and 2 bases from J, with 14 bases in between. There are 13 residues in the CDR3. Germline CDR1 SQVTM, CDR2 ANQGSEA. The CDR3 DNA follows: TGCAGCATACACGGACAATTCACAGATACGCAGTATTTT. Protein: CSIHGQFTDTQYF.

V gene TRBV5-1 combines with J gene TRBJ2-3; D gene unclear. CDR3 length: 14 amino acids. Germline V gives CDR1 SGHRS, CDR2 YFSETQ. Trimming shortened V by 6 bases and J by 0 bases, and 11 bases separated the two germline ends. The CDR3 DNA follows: TGCGCCAGCACTGGGCAGTTCAGCACAGATACGCAGTATTTT. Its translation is CASTGQFSTDTQYF.

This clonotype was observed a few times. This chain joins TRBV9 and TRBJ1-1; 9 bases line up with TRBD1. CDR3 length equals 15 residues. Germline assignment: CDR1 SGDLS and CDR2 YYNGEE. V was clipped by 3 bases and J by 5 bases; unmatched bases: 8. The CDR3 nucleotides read TGTGCCAGCAGCGCCCAGGGACAGGGAGGTACTGAAGCTTTCTTT. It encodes CASSAQGQGGTEAFF.